This TCR beta chain is drawn from a study of cytotoxic CD8 clonotypes in ibrutinib-treated CLL. Concerning this clone: Antigen specificity is unknown.

The CDR3 extends over 16 amino acids. The trim removed 2 bases at V and 0 bases at J, leaving 4 bases unmatched. Germline CDR1 reads LGHNA; CDR2 reads YNFKEQ. Some clones are missing from TCRdb's copy, which holds only in-frame ones; the method was immunoSEQ multiplex PCR. The repertoire has approximately 45,000 clones, 65% to 70% of them found once; the top ten carry 20% to 25%. Study-level results: At ibrutinib response, clonality increased, and at progression it declined back toward baseline.

This receptor was obtained from a human donor with chronic lymphocytic leukemia. The V and J genes are TRBV4-2 and TRBJ2-3, with 8 nucleotides matching TRBD2. Sequencing was performed on PBMCs, taken after 24 months of ibrutinib treatment. In DNA form, the CDR3 reads TGTGCCAGCAGCCAACGGCGGGGGGCCAGCACAGATACGCAGTATTTT. The encoded protein is CASSQRRGASTDTQYF.